This T cell receptor (beta chain) was found in a study of T cells after yellow fever vaccination. Looking at the study overall: Those fractions that held only low numbers of cells were prepared using the SMART-Seq v4 Ultra Low Input RNA kit.

TCRdb fed the 5' RACE reads into MiXCR, producing one record per CDR3 protein. The repertoire has around 330,000 distinct CDR3 sequences, 3.6% of them found once; the top ten carry roughly a quarter. The J segment lost 4 bases and the V segment lost 3 bases, leaving 3 bases of the junction unmatched. Germline values: CDR1 DFQATT, CDR2 SNEGSKA (reference sequence). This CDR3 has 14 residues. The sample in question was PBMCs, obtained on the day of the yellow fever booster vaccination. The chain is built from TRBV20-1 and TRBJ1-1; 12 positions agree with TRBD1. The clonotype originates from a man aged 18 to 30 who received the YFV17D yellow fever vaccine. The CDR3 sequence is CSARGQGAGTEAFF. CDR3 bases: TGCAGTGCTAGGGGACAGGGGGCTGGCACTGAAGCTTTCTTT.